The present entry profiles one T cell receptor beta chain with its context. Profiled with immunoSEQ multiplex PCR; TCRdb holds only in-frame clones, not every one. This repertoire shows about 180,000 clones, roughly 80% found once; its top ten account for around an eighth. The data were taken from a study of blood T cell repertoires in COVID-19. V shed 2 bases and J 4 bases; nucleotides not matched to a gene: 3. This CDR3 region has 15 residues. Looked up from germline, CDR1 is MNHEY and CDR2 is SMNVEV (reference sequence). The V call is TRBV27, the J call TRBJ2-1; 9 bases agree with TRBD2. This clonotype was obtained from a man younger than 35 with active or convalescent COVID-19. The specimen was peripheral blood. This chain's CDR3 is CASSLKREDYNEQFF. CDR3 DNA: TGTGCCAGCAGTTTAAAGCGGGAGGATTACAATGAGCAGTTCTTC.